These 10 T cell receptor beta chains came from one sample sequenced in a study of blood T cell repertoires in COVID-19 (dated by TCRdb to about 2020). The method behind the library was the immunoSEQ multiplex PCR assay. The clones in this table, taken by TCRdb from immuneACCESS, are in-frame only. Not every clone is retained; where verified, under half of the shortfall comes from an unresolved V gene, and the cause of the rest is unknown. The sample table shows 35,000 to 55,000 clones, and 87% are seen once. Of the sample, less than 5.5% is held by the ten largest clones. The material sequenced was peripheral blood. These receptors were collected from a human donor in a cohort sampled during active COVID-19.

V is TRBV9 and J is TRBJ2-7, with 7 bases that match TRBD1. Germline CDR1 SGDLS, CDR2 YYNGEE. V shed 0 bases, J shed 6 bases, and the junction held 12 bases outside the gene matches. The CDR3 is 16 amino acids. Written as DNA, the CDR3 is TGTGCCAGCAGCGTAGATCCGACAGGGAATTACCGCGAGCAGTACTTC. This gives the protein CASSVDPTGNYREQYF.

This clone was counted a single time. This chain links TRBV6-5 with TRBJ2-7; 8 positions agree with TRBD1. The ends lost 5 bases at V and 1 base at J; junction bases unmatched: 7. This CDR3 contains 15 residues. The germline gives CDR1 MNHEY, CDR2 SVGAGI. The chain's CDR3 is CASSPGTGFSYEQYF. For the CDR3, the DNA is TGTGCCAGCAGTCCCGGGACAGGATTTTCCTACGAGCAGTACTTC.

The chain uses TRBV7-6 and TRBJ2-5; D remains unclear. Germline-derived CDR1 and CDR2 are SGHVS and FNYEAQ. V was trimmed by 2 bases and J by 3 bases, leaving 10 bases between them. This CDR3 comprises 14 residues. CDR3 sequence: CASSLPGTEETQYF. The CDR3 DNA is TGTGCCAGCAGCTTACCCGGCACAGAAGAGACCCAGTACTTC.

The CDR3 nucleotides are TGTGCCAGCAGCCCAAGAGAAGGGGGCGAGCAGTACTTC. Amino acids: CASSPREGGEQYF. The genes are TRBV7-6 and TRBJ2-7; perhaps TRBD1 as D (6 bases). The CDR3 is 13 amino acids. Germline V CDR1 and CDR2: SGHVS, FNYEAQ. The V end was cut by 5 bases, the J end by 6 bases, with 14 bases between.

CDR3 sequence (DNA): TGTGCCAGCAGTTCACGACAGGGGAAGAGTTCACCCCTCCACTTT. Translation gives CASSSRQGKSSPLHF. This chain connects TRBV28 to TRBJ1-6; 8 positions match TRBD1. CDR3 length equals 15 residues. CDR1 is MDHEN, CDR2 SYDVKM, per germline. The V gene end was trimmed by 4 bases and the J gene end by 9 bases; junction bases not matched to a gene: 8.

The chain employs TRBV5-1 and TRBJ2-3; the match to TRBD2 covers 9 bases. The CDR3 sequence is 14 residues long. Trimming cost V 5 bases and J 6 bases; bases outside gene matches: 7. Germline CDR1 is SGHRS and CDR2 is YFSETQ. The CDR3 nucleotides read TGCGCCAGCAGGGTAGCGGGAGTAAGGGATACGCAGTATTTT. It translates to CASRVAGVRDTQYF. The full variable domain, in which reference TRBV5-1 and TRBJ2-3 provide the parts outside the CDR3, is KAGVTQTPRYLIKTRGQQVTLSCSPISGHRSVSWYQQTPGQGLQFLFEYFSETQRNKGNFPGRFSGRQFSNSRSEMNVSTLELGDSALYLCASRVAGVRDTQYFGPGTRLTVL.

The rearrangement links TRBV5-4 to TRBJ2-7; 9 bases are a match to TRBD2. Germline V gene lookup returns CDR1 SGHNT and CDR2 YYREEE (reference sequence). The V gene end was trimmed by 0 bases and the J gene end by 3 bases; junction bases not matched to a gene: 7. This CDR3 contains 16 residues. DNA for the CDR3: TGTGCCAGCAGCTTGGGGGCTAGCGGGGCATACTACGAGCAGTACTTC. Encoded protein: CASSLGASGAYYEQYF.

The chain has TRBV4-3 and TRBJ1-3, with 10 bases that match TRBD1. Germline V gene lookup returns CDR1 LGHNA and CDR2 YSLEER. V shed 4 bases, J shed 1 base, and the junction held 1 base outside the gene matches. CDR3 size: 15 residues. The chain's CDR3 is CASSRTGGSGNTIYF. In DNA form, the CDR3 reads TGCGCCAGCAGCCGGACAGGGGGGTCTGGAAACACCATATATTTT.

The rearrangement joins TRBV6-6 to TRBJ1-1; tentative D call: TRBD1 (6 bases). CDR1 is MNHNY and CDR2 is SVGAGI in the germline V gene (reference sequence). Deletions cut 6 bases from V and 4 bases from J, with 6 bases between. The CDR3 is made up of 11 amino acids. The CDR3 region is CASRGGTEAFF. CDR3 sequence (DNA): TGTGCCAGCAGAGGGGGCACTGAAGCTTTCTTT.

V is TRBV7-9 and J is TRBJ2-3, with D unclear. Germline lookup yields CDR1 SEHNR and CDR2 FQNEAQ (reference sequence). V lost 2 bases, J lost 5 bases, and 5 bases lay in between. The CDR3 totals 12 residues. In DNA, the CDR3 is TGTGCCAGCAGCTTATCCGGAGATACGCAGTATTTT. It is translated as CASSLSGDTQYF.